This entry lists 17 T cell receptor beta chains sequenced from one sample in a study of blood T cell repertoires in COVID-19. The repertoire was sequenced with immunoSEQ multiplex PCR; TCRdb's copy has only in-frame clones and lacks some. The table includes 250,000 to 350,000 clones, more than 70% detected once. Sequences were obtained from peripheral blood. These receptor sequences come from a man between 18 and 35 years old who had recovered from COVID-19.

This clone was counted a single time. This specimen includes other DNA sequences encoding the same CDR3. The chain has TRBV5-1 and TRBJ2-1, with 8 bases that match TRBD2. CDR1 SGHRS and CDR2 YFSETQ come from the germline V gene. The CDR3 runs to 13 residues. Germline trimming cut 0 bases from V and 7 bases from J; bases unmatched to any gene: 0. CDR3 sequence: CASSLGLANEQFF. In nucleotides, the CDR3 is TGCGCCAGCAGCTTGGGACTAGCGAATGAGCAGTTCTTC.

The chain combines TRBV20-1 with TRBJ2-5; 7 nucleotides align to TRBD2. This CDR3 is built from 11 residues. With V trimmed by 3 bases and J by 7 bases, 2 bases remained unmatched. Germline-derived CDR1 and CDR2 are DFQATT and SNEGSKA (reference sequence). CDR3 DNA sequence: TGCAGTGCTAGCGGGGAGGGGACCCAGTACTTC. Its protein product is CSASGEGTQYF.

This clone was counted once. V and J are TRBV30 and TRBJ2-1; tentative D call: TRBD2 (6 bases). Trimming removed 2 bases at V and 8 bases at J, with 19 bases between. Germline assignment: CDR1 GTSNPN and CDR2 SVGIG (reference sequence). This CDR3 has 15 amino acids. This CDR3 is CAWSFSHGGWDEQFF. DNA for the CDR3: TGTGCCTGGAGTTTTAGCCATGGGGGGTGGGATGAGCAGTTCTTC.

This chain joins TRBV19 and TRBJ1-3; 9 positions agree with TRBD1. The ends lost 7 bases at V and 0 bases at J; junction bases unmatched: 10. CDR3 length: 17 residues. Per the germline V gene, CDR1 is LNHDA and CDR2 is SQIVND (reference sequence). The CDR3 DNA is TGTGCCAGTACCCGGGACAGGGACGTTGGCTCTGGAAACACCATATATTTT. Residues: CASTRDRDVGSGNTIYF.

There are a few counts of this clone. This chain connects TRBV28 to TRBJ1-6; D is uncertain. This CDR3 spans 13 amino acids. CDR1 and CDR2 (germline): MDHEN, SYDVKM. V lost 6 bases and J lost 5, with 8 bases in between. The CDR3 sequence: CASRRRDNSPLHF. DNA of the CDR3: TGTGCCAGCAGGAGGCGCGATAATTCACCCCTCCACTTT.

This chain links TRBV9 with TRBJ2-7, with TRBD2 matching over 7 bases. CDR3 size: 13 residues. Trimming removed 4 bases from V and 4 bases from J; junction bases left unmatched: 5. Germline V gene sequence: CDR1 SGDLS, CDR2 YYNGEE. CDR3 loop: CASSPGEGYEQYF. CDR3 coding DNA: TGTGCCAGCAGCCCCGGGGAGGGGTACGAGCAGTACTTC.

The genes are TRBV19 and TRBJ2-7, with no clear D. Between the trimmed V and J ends, which lost 1 base and 2 bases, there was a span of 12 bases. The CDR3 totals 15 residues. Per germline, CDR1 LNHDA and CDR2 SQIVND (reference sequence). CDR3 sequence (DNA): TGTGCCAGTAGTATAGTGTCGCACAGTACCTACGAGCAGTACTTC. This encodes CASSIVSHSTYEQYF.

The gene calls are TRBV5-4 and TRBJ2-5, with TRBD2 matching 10 bases. Trimming at V came to 5 bases and at J to 5 bases, leaving 9 bases not matched to a gene. CDR3 size: 15 residues. The germline gives CDR1 SGHNT, CDR2 YYREEE (reference sequence). The CDR3: CASSSGTSVPETQYF. Here the CDR3 DNA reads TGTGCCAGCAGTTCCGGGACTAGCGTTCCGGAGACCCAGTACTTC.

The chain links TRBV5-6 to TRBJ1-2; D may be TRBD1 (5 bases). The CDR3 totals 14 residues. CDR1 is SGHDT and CDR2 is YYEEEE in the germline V gene. V lost 0 bases and J 4 bases, leaving 10 bases between the germline ends. CDR3 in amino acids: CASSLAQGLYGYTF. In DNA form, the CDR3 reads TGTGCCAGCAGCTTGGCTCAGGGCCTCTATGGCTACACCTTC. Full variable domain (rest looked up from reference TRBV5-6 and TRBJ1-2): DAGVTQSPTHLIKTRGQQVTLRCSPKSGHDTVSWYQQALGQGPQFIFQYYEEEERQRGNFPDRFSGHQFPNYSSELNVNALLLGDSALYLCASSLAQGLYGYTFGSGTRLTVV.

The V call is TRBV2, the J call TRBJ2-3; possibly TRBD1 for D (5 bases). CDR1 and CDR2 (germline): SNHLY, FYNNEI. This CDR3 has 14 amino acids. V was trimmed by 10 bases and J by 0 bases, leaving 14 bases between them. The CDR3 region has the DNA TGTGCCACCCGGTGGACACTCAGCACAGATACGCAGTATTTT. Translated: CATRWTLSTDTQYF.

V and J are TRBV27 and TRBJ1-1; D is possibly TRBD1 (5 bases). Germline CDR1 MNHEY, CDR2 SMNVEV (reference sequence). Trimming pared 5 bases from V and 3 bases from J, leaving 19 bases between. This CDR3 region has 16 residues. CDR3 DNA sequence: TGTGCCAGCAGTCCCCTTGCCGCTGGGGCGGACACTGAAGCTTTCTTT. Translation gives CASSPLAAGADTEAFF.

This clone was detected once. This chain joins TRBV27 and TRBJ1-2, with D possibly TRBD1 on 6 matching bases. Germline CDR1 and CDR2: MNHEY and SMNVEV (reference sequence). CDR3 length: 14 residues. Trimming cost V 2 bases and J 8 bases, with 15 bases left between them. The CDR3 sequence is CASSLRWPGDGYTF. The CDR3 bases are TGTGCCAGCAGTTTAAGATGGCCAGGGGACGGCTACACCTTC.

This chain uses TRBV7-2 with TRBJ1-2; 9 nucleotides agree with TRBD1. The CDR3 sequence is 14 residues long. V shed 5 bases, J shed 5 bases, and the junction held 6 bases outside the gene matches. Germline values: CDR1 SGHTA, CDR2 FQGNSA. This chain's CDR3 is CASSPLGQGYGYTF. The DNA for the CDR3 is TGTGCCAGCAGCCCCCTGGGACAGGGATATGGCTACACCTTC.

The rearrangement uses TRBV7-9 and TRBJ2-3; 8 nucleotides match TRBD2. CDR1 and CDR2 from the germline V gene are SEHNR and FQNEAQ (reference sequence). V shed 5 bases and J 5 bases; nucleotides not matched to a gene: 9. The CDR3 length is 15 residues. CDR3 DNA: TGTGCCAGCAGCCCCCCTGAGCGGGAGATAGATACGCAGTATTTT. This encodes CASSPPEREIDTQYF. Together with reference TRBV7-9 and TRBJ2-3, the CDR3 gives the full variable domain: DTGVSQNPRHKITKRGQNVTFRCDPISEHNRLYWYRQTLGQGPEFLTYFQNEAQLEKSRLLSDRFSAERPKGSFSTLEIQRTEQGDSAMYLCASSPPEREIDTQYFGPGTRLTVL.

This clone was observed a single time. The rearrangement uses TRBV7-3 and TRBJ2-1; 13 bases fit TRBD2. The CDR3 consists of 17 residues. The germline gives CDR1 SGHTA, CDR2 FQGTGA. V gave up 7 bases and J gave up 9 bases; unmatched junction bases: 15. CDR3 loop: CASILTGTSGKLGEQFF. The CDR3 nucleotides read TGTGCCAGCATTCTAACGGGGACTAGCGGGAAGCTCGGTGAGCAGTTCTTC.

J is TRBJ1-2 and V is TRBV19; 11 positions match TRBD1. The CDR3 sequence is 16 residues long. The J segment lost 3 bases and the V segment lost 5 bases, leaving 8 bases of the junction unmatched. Germline V gives CDR1 LNHDA, CDR2 SQIVND (reference sequence). The DNA of the CDR3 is TGTGCCAGTAGTTCACGTCCGGGACAGGGGGACTATGGCTACACCTTC. Translation: CASSSRPGQGDYGYTF.

V usage is TRBV19 and J usage is TRBJ2-3; the D gene is possibly TRBD1 (6 bases). The CDR3 consists of 19 residues. CDR1 LNHDA and CDR2 SQIVND come from the germline V gene (reference sequence). V lost 4 bases and J lost 3, with 26 bases in between. The CDR3 is CASSTRITIGGSKTDTQYF. The CDR3, as DNA: TGTGCCAGTAGTACCCGTATAACGATAGGGGGATCTAAAACAGATACGCAGTATTTT. Full variable domain (outside the CDR3, taken from reference TRBV19 and TRBJ2-3): DGGITQSPKYLFRKEGQNVTLSCEQNLNHDAMYWYRQDPGQGLRLIYYSQIVNDFQKGDIAEGYSVSREKKESFPLTVTSAQKNPTAFYLCASSTRITIGGSKTDTQYFGPGTRLTVL.